This TCR beta chain was retrieved from a study of blood T cell repertoires in COVID-19. As for the study in general: Both acute and convalescent COVID-19 samples were obtained from the United States, Italy and Spain. PBMCs, B-cell-depleted T cells, or T cells provided the cDNA or gDNA that made up the material.

The V end lost 2 bases, the J end lost 8 bases, and 8 bases lay between the germline ends. The CDR3 runs to 13 residues. CDR1 is SGHTS and CDR2 is YDEGEE in the germline V gene. Per the authors' pipeline: Nucleated cell counts were estimated from reference gene primer amplification. Measured with immunoSEQ multiplex PCR; TCRdb has only the in-frame clones, and not every one. V, J and clone size are taken as reported in that table, and D and trimming were inferred from the DNA itself. The data show some 70,000 clones, 83% seen once. The clonotype originates from an elderly man with acute or convalescent COVID-19. V usage is TRBV5-8 and J usage is TRBJ1-6; no clear D. The sample was peripheral blood. The CDR3 loop reads CASSFIVDSPLHF. The CDR3 nucleotides are TGTGCCAGCAGCTTTATAGTAGATTCACCCCTCCACTTT.